This T cell receptor (beta chain) is from a study of OX40 agonist ivuxolimab in advanced cancers. Study background: Eligibility admitted prior anti-PD-1, anti-PD-L1 or anti-CTLA-4 therapy; roughly 40% had some. The study, taken as a whole, reports: Compared with others, partial responders at 0.1-3.0 mg/kg displayed clonal expansion among the lowest. On average, CD8+ T cells showed a greater number of expanded clones than CD4+. Clonal expansion was seen in CD4+ and CD8+ blood T cells by week 6 at 0.1 to 3.0 mg/kg.

The data were produced by immunoSEQ multiplex PCR, yet TCRdb's version contains in-frame clones alone and is incomplete. The sample lists more than 50,000 clones, roughly 80% occurring once. Comments on this clone: As yet, its antigen is unknown.

Sequencing used CD4+ or CD8+ T cells sorted from blood, obtained in a trial of the OX40 agonist ivuxolimab. The sequence was collected from an adult with an advanced solid tumor such as melanoma, head and neck, liver or kidney cancer.

CDR3 sequence: CASKTSGKEQYF. Written as DNA, the CDR3 is TGTGCCAGCAAGACTAGCGGGAAAGAGCAGTACTTC. The chain carries TRBV2 and TRBJ2-7, with 11 nucleotides matching TRBD2. J gave up 7 bases and V 7 bases, and 3 bases lay outside the gene matches. Germline V lookup: CDR1 SNHLY, CDR2 FYNNEI. CDR3 length: 12 amino acids.